Following are 7 T cell receptor beta chains from one sample sequenced in a study of shared clonotypes between healthy human individuals. The repertoire was sequenced with immunoSEQ multiplex PCR; TCRdb's copy has only in-frame clones and lacks some. The profile shows about 2.3 million clones, approximately 95% of them singletons. Material for sequencing was naive CD4+ T cells from PBMCs. Subset meaning: CD45RA+ positively selected. The source is a man between 18 and 29 years old in good health. Some clones in this sample may be carry-over from other donors' samples.

The genes are TRBV28 and TRBJ2-7, with D possibly being TRBD2 (6 bases). The V and J ends lost 6 bases and 3 bases respectively, with 21 bases between them. Germline V gene sequence: CDR1 MDHEN, CDR2 SYDVKM. The CDR3 runs 16 residues. This chain's CDR3 is CASSPGDATDRYEQYF. CDR3 sequence (DNA): TGTGCCAGCAGCCCGGGGGATGCGACAGACCGCTACGAGCAGTACTTC.

This clone has just one count. This chain joins TRBV7-6 and TRBJ2-3; weak D call: TRBD2 (5 bases). Per the germline V gene, CDR1 is SGHVS and CDR2 is FNYEAQ. This CDR3 has 17 amino acids. V lost 0 bases and J lost 0, with 13 bases in between. The CDR3 loop is CASSLAPTGVSTDTQYF. CDR3 nucleotide sequence: TGTGCCAGCAGCTTAGCCCCAACCGGGGTTAGCACAGATACGCAGTATTTT.

CDR3 DNA sequence: TGTGCCAGCAGCTTAGGGGACAGCGAGAATCAGCCCCAGCATTTT. It translates to CASSLGDSENQPQHF. J is TRBJ1-5 and V is TRBV7-9; 7 bases agree with TRBD1. The length of the CDR3 is 15 residues. The J segment lost 4 bases and the V segment lost 1 base, leaving 4 bases of the junction unmatched. The germline V gene has CDR1 SEHNR and CDR2 FQNEAQ (reference sequence). Supplemented by reference TRBV7-9 and TRBJ1-5, the full variable domain reads DTGVSQNPRHKITKRGQNVTFRCDPISEHNRLYWYRQTLGQGPEFLTYFQNEAQLEKSRLLSDRFSAERPKGSFSTLEIQRTEQGDSAMYLCASSLGDSENQPQHFGDGTRLSIL.

The chain links TRBV7-9 to TRBJ2-3; D not resolved. Trimming stripped 1 base from V and 5 bases from J, with 10 bases between. Germline V gene data show CDR1 as SEHNR and CDR2 as FQNEAQ (reference sequence). This CDR3 comprises 14 residues. The chain's CDR3 is CASSLGATLDTQYF. CDR3 coding DNA: TGTGCCAGCAGCTTAGGGGCGACGCTAGATACGCAGTATTTT.

Only one count was recorded for this clone. The chain couples TRBV2 to TRBJ1-1, with 7 bases matching TRBD1. In germline, CDR1 is SNHLY, CDR2 FYNNEI. The CDR3 has 14 amino acids. The J segment lost 5 bases and the V segment lost 4 bases, leaving 7 bases of the junction unmatched. The CDR3 sequence is CASSGRGGWTEAFF. DNA for the CDR3: TGTGCCAGCAGTGGCAGGGGGGGATGGACTGAAGCTTTCTTT.

V and J are TRBV6-6 and TRBJ2-1, with TRBD1 matching over 7 bases. Trimming removed 6 bases from V and 10 bases from J; junction bases left unmatched: 3. CDR3 length: 11 residues. Germline V gives CDR1 MNHNY, CDR2 SVGAGI (reference sequence). The CDR3 reads CASSRDSEQFF. CDR3 nucleotides: TGTGCCAGCAGCCGGGACAGCGAGCAGTTCTTC.

V gene TRBV19 combines with J gene TRBJ1-2; D not resolved. The V gene's germline CDR1 is LNHDA and CDR2 SQIVND (reference sequence). Trimming left V 7 bases short and J 6 bases short, with 12 bases between. The CDR3 contains 12 residues. CDR3 sequence (DNA): TGTGCCAGTAATTCCCTACACCATGGCTACACCTTC. Translation gives CASNSLHHGYTF.